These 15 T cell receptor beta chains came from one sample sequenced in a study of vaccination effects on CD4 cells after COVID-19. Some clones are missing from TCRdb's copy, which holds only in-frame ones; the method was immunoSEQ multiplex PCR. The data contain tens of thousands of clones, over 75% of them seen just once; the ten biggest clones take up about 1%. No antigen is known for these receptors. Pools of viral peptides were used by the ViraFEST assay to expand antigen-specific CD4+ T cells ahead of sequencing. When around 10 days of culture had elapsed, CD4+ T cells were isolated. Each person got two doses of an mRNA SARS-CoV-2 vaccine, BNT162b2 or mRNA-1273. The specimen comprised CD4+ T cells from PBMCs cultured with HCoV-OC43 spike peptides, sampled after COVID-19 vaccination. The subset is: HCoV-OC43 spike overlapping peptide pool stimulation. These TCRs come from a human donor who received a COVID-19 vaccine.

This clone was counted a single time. Here the CDR3 DNA reads TGTGCCAGCAGCCAAGATGGAATCTCCTACGAGCAGTACGTC. As protein: CASSQDGISYEQYV. The V gene is TRBV14, the J gene TRBJ2-7; D unresolved. V lost 0 bases, J lost 0 bases, and 6 bases lay in between. The germline V gene has CDR1 SGHDN and CDR2 FVKESK. The CDR3 totals 14 residues.

CDR3 protein: CASSASGGNYNEQFF. The CDR3 DNA is TGTGCCAGCAGCGCTTCGGGGGGGAATTACAATGAGCAGTTCTTC. The V gene is TRBV4-2, the J gene TRBJ2-1; 8 bases match TRBD2. The CDR3 is made up of 15 amino acids. Germline loops: CDR1 LGHNA, CDR2 YNFKEQ. V was clipped by 5 bases and J by 4 bases; unmatched bases: 7.

The chain's CDR3 is CASGVAGVTDTQYF. CDR3 sequence (DNA): TGCGCCAGCGGCGTAGCTGGGGTGACAGATACGCAGTATTTT. V gene TRBV10-2 combines with J gene TRBJ2-3; D unresolved. The V end lost 8 bases, the J end lost 3 bases, and 15 bases lay between the germline ends. This CDR3 contains 14 residues. The germline gives CDR1 WSHSY, CDR2 SAAADI.

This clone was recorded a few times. The CDR3 here is CASSQNKAYEQYV. As DNA, the CDR3 is TGTGCCAGCAGCCAAAACAAGGCCTACGAGCAGTACGTC. V usage is TRBV7-9 and J usage is TRBJ2-7; D gene ambiguous. CDR1 and CDR2 (germline): SEHNR, FQNEAQ (reference sequence). The CDR3 is made up of 13 amino acids. V was cut by 5 bases and J by 2 bases, with 10 bases left in between.

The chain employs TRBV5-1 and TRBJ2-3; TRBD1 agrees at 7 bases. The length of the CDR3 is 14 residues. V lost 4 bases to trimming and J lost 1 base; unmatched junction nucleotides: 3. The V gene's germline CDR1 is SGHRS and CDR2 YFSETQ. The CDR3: CASSDDRGTDTQYF. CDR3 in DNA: TGCGCCAGCAGCGATGACAGGGGCACAGATACGCAGTATTTT.

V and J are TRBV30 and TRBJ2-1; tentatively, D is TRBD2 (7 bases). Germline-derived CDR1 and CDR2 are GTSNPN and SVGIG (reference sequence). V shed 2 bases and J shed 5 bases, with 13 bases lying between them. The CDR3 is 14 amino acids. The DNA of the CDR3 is TGTGCCTGGAGTATGCGGGGGCTTAACAATGAGCAGTTCTTC. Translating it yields CAWSMRGLNNEQFF.

In nucleotides, the CDR3 is TGTGCCTGTATGGGGGGTCCTGAAGCTTTCTTT. Its translation is CACMGGPEAFF. The V gene is TRBV30, the J gene TRBJ1-1, with D maybe TRBD1 (5 bases). V was trimmed by 6 bases and J by 6 bases, leaving 11 bases between them. Germline CDR1 GTSNPN, CDR2 SVGIG (reference sequence). The CDR3 contains 11 residues.

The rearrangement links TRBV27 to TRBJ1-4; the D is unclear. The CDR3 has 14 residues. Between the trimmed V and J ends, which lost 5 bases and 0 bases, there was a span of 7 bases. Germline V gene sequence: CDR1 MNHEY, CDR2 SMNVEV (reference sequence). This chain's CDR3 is CASSGGATNEKLFF. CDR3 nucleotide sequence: TGTGCCAGCAGTGGAGGAGCAACTAATGAAAAACTGTTTTTT.

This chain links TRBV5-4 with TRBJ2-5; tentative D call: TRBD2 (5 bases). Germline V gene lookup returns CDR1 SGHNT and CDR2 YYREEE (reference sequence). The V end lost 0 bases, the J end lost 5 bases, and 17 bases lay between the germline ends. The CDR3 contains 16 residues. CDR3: CASSLALAGTGETQYF. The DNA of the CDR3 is TGTGCCAGCAGCTTGGCGCTGGCCGGAACGGGGGAGACCCAGTACTTC.

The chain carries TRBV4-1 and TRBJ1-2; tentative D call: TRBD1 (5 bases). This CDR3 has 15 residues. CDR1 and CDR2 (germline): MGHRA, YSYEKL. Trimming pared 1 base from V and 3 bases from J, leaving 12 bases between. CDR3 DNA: TGCGCCAGCAGCCAAGTGACTTCAGGGTACTATGGCTACACCTTC. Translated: CASSQVTSGYYGYTF.

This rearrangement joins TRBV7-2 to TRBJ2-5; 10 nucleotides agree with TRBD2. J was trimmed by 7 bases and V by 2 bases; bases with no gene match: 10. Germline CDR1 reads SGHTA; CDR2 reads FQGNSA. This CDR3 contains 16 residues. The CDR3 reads CASSLMSGGGVGTQYF. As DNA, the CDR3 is TGTGCCAGCAGCTTAATGAGCGGGGGGGGAGTAGGGACCCAGTACTTC.

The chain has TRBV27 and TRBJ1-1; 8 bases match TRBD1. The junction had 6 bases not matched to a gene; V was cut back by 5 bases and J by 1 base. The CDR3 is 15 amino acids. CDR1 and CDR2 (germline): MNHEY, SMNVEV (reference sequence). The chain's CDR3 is CASSPRQGRNTEAFF. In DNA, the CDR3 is TGTGCCAGCAGTCCGCGACAGGGGCGGAACACTGAAGCTTTCTTT.

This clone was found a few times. The CDR3: CASSVGDLNTEAFF. The CDR3, as DNA: TGTGCCAGCAGCGTAGGGGATCTGAACACTGAAGCTTTCTTT. This chain joins TRBV9 and TRBJ1-1; D is unclear. In germline, CDR1 is SGDLS, CDR2 YYNGEE. This CDR3 comprises 14 residues. The germline V and J ends were trimmed by 0 bases and 0 bases, with 6 bases remaining between them. Combining the CDR3 with reference TRBV9 and TRBJ1-1 gives the whole variable domain DSGVTQTPKHLITATGQRVTLRCSPRSGDLSVYWYQQSLDQGLQFLIQYYNGEERAKGNILERFSAQQFPDLHSELNLSSLELGDSALYFCASSVGDLNTEAFFGQGTRLTVV.

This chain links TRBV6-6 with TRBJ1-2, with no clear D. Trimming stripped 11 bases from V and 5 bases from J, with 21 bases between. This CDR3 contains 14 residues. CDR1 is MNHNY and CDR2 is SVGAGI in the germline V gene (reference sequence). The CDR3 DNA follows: TGTGCCGGCACGTCGGGGTCCCTTAAATATGGCTACACCTTC. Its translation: CAGTSGSLKYGYTF.

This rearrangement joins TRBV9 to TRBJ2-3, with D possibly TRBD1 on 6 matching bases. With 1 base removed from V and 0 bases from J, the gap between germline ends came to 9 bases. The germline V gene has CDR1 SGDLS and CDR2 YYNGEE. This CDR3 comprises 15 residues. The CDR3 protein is CASSVPGASTDTQYF. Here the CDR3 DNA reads TGTGCCAGCAGCGTACCAGGGGCGAGCACAGATACGCAGTATTTT.